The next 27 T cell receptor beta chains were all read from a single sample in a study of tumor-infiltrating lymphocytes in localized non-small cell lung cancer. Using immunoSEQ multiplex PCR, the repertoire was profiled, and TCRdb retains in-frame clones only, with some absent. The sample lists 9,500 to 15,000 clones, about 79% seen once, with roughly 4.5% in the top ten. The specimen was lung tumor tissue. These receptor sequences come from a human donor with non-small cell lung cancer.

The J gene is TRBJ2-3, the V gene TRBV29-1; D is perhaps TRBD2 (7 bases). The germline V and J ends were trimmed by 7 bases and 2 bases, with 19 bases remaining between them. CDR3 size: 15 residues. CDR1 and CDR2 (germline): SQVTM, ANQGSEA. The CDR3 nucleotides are TGCAGCGGTGGGAGGGGGGCGTTATTCACAGATACGCAGTATTTT. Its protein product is CSGGRGALFTDTQYF.

As DNA, the CDR3 is TGTGCCAGCAGCGTCCGGGACAGGGGGCTTGGCTATGGCTACACCTTC. This codes for CASSVRDRGLGYGYTF. V is TRBV9 and J is TRBJ1-2; 12 nucleotides match TRBD1. The CDR3 runs to 16 residues. The V and J ends lost 2 bases and 4 bases, in that order; junction bases with no gene match: 6. CDR1 and CDR2 from the germline V gene are SGDLS and YYNGEE.

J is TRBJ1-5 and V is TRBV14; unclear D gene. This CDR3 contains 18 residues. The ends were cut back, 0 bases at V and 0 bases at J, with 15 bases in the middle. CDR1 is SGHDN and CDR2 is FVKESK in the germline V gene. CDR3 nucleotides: TGTGCCAGCAGCCAAGAGGGTCAGCGGGGTAATAGCAATCAGCCCCAGCATTTT. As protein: CASSQEGQRGNSNQPQHF.

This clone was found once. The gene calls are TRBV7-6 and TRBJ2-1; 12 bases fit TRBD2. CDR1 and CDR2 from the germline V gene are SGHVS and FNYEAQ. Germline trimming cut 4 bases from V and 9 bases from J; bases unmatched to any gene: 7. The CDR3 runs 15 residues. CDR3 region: CASSSSGGAVSEQFF. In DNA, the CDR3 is TGTGCCAGCAGCTCTAGCGGGGGGGCGGTTAGTGAGCAGTTCTTC.

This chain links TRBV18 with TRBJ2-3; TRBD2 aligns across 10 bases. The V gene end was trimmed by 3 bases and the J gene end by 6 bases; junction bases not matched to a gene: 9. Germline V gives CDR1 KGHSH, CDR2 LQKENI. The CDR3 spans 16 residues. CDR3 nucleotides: TGTGCCAGCTCACCCAAGCGGGAGGGCGGCTACGATACGCAGTATTTT. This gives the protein CASSPKREGGYDTQYF.

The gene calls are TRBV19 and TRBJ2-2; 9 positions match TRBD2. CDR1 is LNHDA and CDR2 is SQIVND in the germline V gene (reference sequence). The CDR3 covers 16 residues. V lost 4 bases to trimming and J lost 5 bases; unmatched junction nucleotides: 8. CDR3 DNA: TGTGCCAGTAGTACCTACGAGCGGGGGGATACCGGGGAGCTGTTTTTT. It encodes CASSTYERGDTGELFF.

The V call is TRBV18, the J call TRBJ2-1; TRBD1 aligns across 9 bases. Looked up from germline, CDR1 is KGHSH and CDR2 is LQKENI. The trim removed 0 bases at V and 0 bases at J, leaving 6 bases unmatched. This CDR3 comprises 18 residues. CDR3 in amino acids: CASSPPGQGPGSYNEQFF. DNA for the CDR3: TGTGCCAGCTCACCACCGGGACAGGGACCGGGCTCCTACAATGAGCAGTTCTTC.

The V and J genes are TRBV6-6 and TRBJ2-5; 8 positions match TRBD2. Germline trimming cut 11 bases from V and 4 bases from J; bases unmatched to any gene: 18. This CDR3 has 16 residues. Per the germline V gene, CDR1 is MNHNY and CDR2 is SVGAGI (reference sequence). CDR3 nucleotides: TGTGCCTCCCGGGGAGCGGGAGTGGGGTTGGGAGAGACCCAGTACTTC. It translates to CASRGAGVGLGETQYF.

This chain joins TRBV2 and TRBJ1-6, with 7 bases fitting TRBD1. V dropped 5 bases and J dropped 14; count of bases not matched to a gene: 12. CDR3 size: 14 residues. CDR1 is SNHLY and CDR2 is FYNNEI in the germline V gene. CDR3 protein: CASSPDRNARALHF. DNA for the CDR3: TGTGCCAGCAGTCCGGACAGGAATGCTAGGGCCCTCCACTTT.

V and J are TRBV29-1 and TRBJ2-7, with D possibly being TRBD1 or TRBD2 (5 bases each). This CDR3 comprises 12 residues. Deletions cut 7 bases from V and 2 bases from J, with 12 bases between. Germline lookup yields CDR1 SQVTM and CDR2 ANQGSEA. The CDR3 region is CSARDRPYEQYF. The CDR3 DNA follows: TGCAGCGCCCGGGACCGTCCCTACGAGCAGTACTTC.

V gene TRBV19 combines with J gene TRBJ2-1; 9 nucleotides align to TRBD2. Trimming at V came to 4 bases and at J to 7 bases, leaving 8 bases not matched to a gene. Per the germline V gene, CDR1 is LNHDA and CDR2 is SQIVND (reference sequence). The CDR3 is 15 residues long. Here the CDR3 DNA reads TGTGCCAGTAGTACCCTTAGCGGGAGTCCAAATGAGCAGTTCTTC. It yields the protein CASSTLSGSPNEQFF. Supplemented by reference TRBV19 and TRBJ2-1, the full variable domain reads DGGITQSPKYLFRKEGQNVTLSCEQNLNHDAMYWYRQDPGQGLRLIYYSQIVNDFQKGDIAEGYSVSREKKESFPLTVTSAQKNPTAFYLCASSTLSGSPNEQFFGPGTRLTVL.

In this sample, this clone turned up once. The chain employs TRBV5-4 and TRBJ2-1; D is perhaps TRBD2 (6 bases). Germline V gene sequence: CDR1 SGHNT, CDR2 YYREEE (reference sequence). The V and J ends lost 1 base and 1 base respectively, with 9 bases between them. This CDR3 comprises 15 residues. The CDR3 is CASSLRGGSYNEQFF. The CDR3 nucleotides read TGTGCCAGCAGCTTGAGGGGAGGATCCTACAATGAGCAGTTCTTC.

CDR3 sequence reads: CASSLAPRTAETQYF. In nucleotides, the CDR3 is TGTGCCAGCAGCTTAGCCCCTAGGACAGCGGAGACCCAGTACTTC. V is TRBV7-9 and J is TRBJ2-5, with D possibly TRBD1 on 6 matching bases. CDR3 length: 15 amino acids. Germline V lookup: CDR1 SEHNR, CDR2 FQNEAQ (reference sequence). V was trimmed by 0 bases and J by 5 bases, leaving 13 bases between them. Together with reference TRBV7-9 and TRBJ2-5, the CDR3 gives the full variable domain: DTGVSQNPRHKITKRGQNVTFRCDPISEHNRLYWYRQTLGQGPEFLTYFQNEAQLEKSRLLSDRFSAERPKGSFSTLEIQRTEQGDSAMYLCASSLAPRTAETQYFGPGTRLLVL.

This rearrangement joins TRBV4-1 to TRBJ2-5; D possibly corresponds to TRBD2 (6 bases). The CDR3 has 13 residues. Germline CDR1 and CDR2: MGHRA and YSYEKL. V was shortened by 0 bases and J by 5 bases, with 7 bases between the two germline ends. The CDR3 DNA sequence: TGCGCCAGCAGCCAAGACGGGGGTGAGACCCAGTACTTC. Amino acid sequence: CASSQDGGETQYF.

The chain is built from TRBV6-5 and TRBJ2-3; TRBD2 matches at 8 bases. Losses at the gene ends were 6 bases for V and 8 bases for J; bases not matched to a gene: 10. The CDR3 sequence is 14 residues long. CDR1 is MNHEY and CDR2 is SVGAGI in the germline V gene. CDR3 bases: TGTGCCAGCAGACGGGGGTTCGGGAGGGGTACGCAGTATTTT. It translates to CASRRGFGRGTQYF.

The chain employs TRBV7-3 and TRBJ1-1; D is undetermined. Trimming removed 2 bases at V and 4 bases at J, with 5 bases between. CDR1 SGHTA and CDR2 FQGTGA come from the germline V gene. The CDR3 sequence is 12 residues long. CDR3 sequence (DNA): TGTGCCAGCAGCTTATACGGCACTGAAGCTTTCTTT. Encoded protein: CASSLYGTEAFF.

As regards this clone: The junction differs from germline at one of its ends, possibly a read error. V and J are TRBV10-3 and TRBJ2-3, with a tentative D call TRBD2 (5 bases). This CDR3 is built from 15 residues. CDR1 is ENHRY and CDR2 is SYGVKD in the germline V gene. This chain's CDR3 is CAISESPGNTDTQYF. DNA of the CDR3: TGTGCCATCAGCGAGTCGCCGGGGAACACAGATACGCAGTATTTT.

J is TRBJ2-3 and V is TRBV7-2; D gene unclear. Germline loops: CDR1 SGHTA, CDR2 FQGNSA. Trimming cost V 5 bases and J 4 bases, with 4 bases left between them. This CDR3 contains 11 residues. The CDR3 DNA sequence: TGTGCCAGCAGCGGGTCAGATACGCAGTATTTT. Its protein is CASSGSDTQYF.

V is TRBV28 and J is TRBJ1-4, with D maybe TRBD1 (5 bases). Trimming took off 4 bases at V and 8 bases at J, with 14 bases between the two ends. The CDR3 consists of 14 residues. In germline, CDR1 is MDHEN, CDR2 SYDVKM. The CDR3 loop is CASSSGTEGEKLFF. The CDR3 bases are TGTGCCAGCAGTTCGGGGACCGAGGGGGAAAAACTGTTTTTT.

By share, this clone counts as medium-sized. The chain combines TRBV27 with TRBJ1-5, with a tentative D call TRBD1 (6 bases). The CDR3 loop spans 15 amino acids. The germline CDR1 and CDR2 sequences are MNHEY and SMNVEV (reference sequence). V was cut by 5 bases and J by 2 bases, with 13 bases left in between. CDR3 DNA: TGTGCCAGCAGTCCGGGGGCTACGGGCAATCAGCCCCAGCATTTT. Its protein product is CASSPGATGNQPQHF.

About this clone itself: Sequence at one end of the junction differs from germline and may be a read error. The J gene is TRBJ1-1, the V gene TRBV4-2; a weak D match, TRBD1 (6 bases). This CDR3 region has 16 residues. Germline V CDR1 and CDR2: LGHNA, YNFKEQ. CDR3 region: CTSSQEPGQTNTEAFF. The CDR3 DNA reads TGTACCAGCAGCCAAGAACCGGGACAAACGAACACTGAAGCTTTCTTT.

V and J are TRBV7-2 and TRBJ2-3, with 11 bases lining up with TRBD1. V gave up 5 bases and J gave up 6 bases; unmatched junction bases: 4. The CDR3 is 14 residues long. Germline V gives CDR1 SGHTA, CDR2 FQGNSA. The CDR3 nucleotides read TGTGCCAGCAGCATGGACAGGGGGCCCGATACGCAGTATTTT. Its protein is CASSMDRGPDTQYF.

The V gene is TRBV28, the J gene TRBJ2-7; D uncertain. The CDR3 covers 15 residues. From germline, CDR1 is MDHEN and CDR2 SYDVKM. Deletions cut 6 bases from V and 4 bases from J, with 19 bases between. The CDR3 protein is CASSLTGGPGYEQYF. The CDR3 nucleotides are TGTGCCAGCAGCCTGACGGGTGGGCCTGGGTACGAGCAGTACTTC.

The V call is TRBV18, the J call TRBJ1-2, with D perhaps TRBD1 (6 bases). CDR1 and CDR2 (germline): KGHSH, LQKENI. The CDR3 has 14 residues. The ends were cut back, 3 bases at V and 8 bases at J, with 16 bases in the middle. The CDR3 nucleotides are TGTGCCAGCTCACCGAAGGGGGGATCGGGAGGCTACACCTTC. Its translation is CASSPKGGSGGYTF.

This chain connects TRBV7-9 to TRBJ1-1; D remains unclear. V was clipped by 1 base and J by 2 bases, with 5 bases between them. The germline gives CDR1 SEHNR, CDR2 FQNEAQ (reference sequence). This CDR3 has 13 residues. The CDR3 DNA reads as TGTGCCAGCAGCTTAGAGACAAACACTGAAGCTTTCTTT. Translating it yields CASSLETNTEAFF.

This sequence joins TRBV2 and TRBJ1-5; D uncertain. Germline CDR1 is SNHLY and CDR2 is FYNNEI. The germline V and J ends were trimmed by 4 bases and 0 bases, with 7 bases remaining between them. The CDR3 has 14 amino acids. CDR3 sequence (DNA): TGTGCCAGCAGTGCAAGTATTAGCAATCAGCCCCAGCATTTT. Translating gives CASSASISNQPQHF.

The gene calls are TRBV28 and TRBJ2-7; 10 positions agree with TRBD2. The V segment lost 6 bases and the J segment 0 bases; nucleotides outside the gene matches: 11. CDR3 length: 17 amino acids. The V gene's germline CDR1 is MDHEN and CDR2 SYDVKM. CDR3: CASSYIFGTSDSYEQYF. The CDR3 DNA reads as TGTGCCAGCAGCTACATCTTTGGGACTAGCGACTCCTACGAGCAGTACTTC.